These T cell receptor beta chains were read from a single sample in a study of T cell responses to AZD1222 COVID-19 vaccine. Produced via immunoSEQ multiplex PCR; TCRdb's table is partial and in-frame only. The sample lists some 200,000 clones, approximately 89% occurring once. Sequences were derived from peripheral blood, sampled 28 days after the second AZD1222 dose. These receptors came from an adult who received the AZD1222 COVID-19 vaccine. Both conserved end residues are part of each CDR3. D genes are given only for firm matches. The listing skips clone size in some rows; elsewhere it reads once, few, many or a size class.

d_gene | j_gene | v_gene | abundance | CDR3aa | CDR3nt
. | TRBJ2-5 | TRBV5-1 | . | CASSLGREIQETQYF | TGCGCCAGCAGCTTGGGTAGGGAGATCCAAGAGACCCAGTACTTC
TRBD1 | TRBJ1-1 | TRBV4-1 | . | CASSQVDREITEAFF | TGCGCCAGCAGCCAAGTCGACAGGGAGATCACTGAAGCTTTCTTT
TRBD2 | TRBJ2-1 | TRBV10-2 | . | CASRSSGVYNEQFF | TGCGCCAGCAGGTCGAGCGGGGTCTACAATGAGCAGTTCTTC
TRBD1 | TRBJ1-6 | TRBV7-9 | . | CASSLGQFRTRFASPLHF | TGTGCCAGCAGCTTGGGACAGTTCCGGACCCGTTTTGCTTCACCCCTCCACTTT
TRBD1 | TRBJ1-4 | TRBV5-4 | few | CASSAGQYNEKLFF | TGTGCCAGCAGCGCGGGACAGTATAATGAAAAACTGTTTTTT
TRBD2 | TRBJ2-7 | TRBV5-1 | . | CASSLDKAGVGGSYEQYF | TGCGCCAGCAGCTTGGATAAGGCGGGAGTGGGCGGGTCCTACGAGCAGTACTTC
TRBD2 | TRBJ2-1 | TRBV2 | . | CASKPGGSDYNEQFF | TGTGCCAGCAAACCGGGGGGGTCAGATTACAATGAGCAGTTCTTC
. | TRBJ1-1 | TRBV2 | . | CASSPLNTEAFF | TGTGCCAGCAGTCCCCTAAACACTGAAGCTTTCTTT
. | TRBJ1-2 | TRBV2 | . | CASSVLSGVGGYTF | TGTGCCAGCAGTGTCCTGTCAGGGGTGGGTGGCTACACCTTC
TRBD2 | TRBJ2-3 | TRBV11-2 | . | CASSLARGGPDTQYF | TGTGCCAGCAGCTTAGCTCGGGGGGGTCCAGATACGCAGTATTTT
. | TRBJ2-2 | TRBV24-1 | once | CATADRNTGELFF | TGTGCCACCGCCGACAGGAACACCGGGGAGCTGTTTTTT
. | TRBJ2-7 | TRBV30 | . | CAWNPSRTVEQYF | TGTGCCTGGAATCCTTCCCGGACAGTCGAGCAGTACTTC
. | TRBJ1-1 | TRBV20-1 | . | CSASEGNTEAFF | TGCAGTGCTAGTGAGGGGAACACTGAAGCTTTCTTT
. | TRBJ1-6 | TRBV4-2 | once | CASSQESSNSPLHF | TGTGCCAGCAGCCAAGAGAGCAGCAATTCACCCCTCCACTTT
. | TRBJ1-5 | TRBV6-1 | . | CASSDTVNQPQHF | TGTGCCAGCAGTGATACAGTTAATCAGCCCCAGCATTTT
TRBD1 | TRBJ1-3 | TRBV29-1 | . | CSVALQGQGTGNTIYF | TGCAGCGTCGCCCTACAGGGACAGGGTACTGGAAACACCATATATTTT
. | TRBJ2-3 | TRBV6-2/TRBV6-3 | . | CASSFPQRGTDTQYF | TGTGCCAGCAGTTTTCCCCAGCGGGGCACAGATACGCAGTATTTT
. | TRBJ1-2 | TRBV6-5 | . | CAAGTQYGYTF | TGTGCCGCCGGGACGCAGTATGGCTACACCTTC
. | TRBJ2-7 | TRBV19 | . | CASSMFGSSYEQYF | TGTGCCAGTAGTATGTTTGGTTCCTCCTACGAGCAGTACTTC
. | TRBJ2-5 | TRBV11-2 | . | CASSLGRGREETQYF | TGTGCCAGCAGCTTGGGTCGGGGCAGGGAAGAGACCCAGTACTTC
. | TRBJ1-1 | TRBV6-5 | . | CASSYGKGTEAFF | TGTGCCAGCAGTTACGGGAAGGGGACTGAAGCTTTCTTT
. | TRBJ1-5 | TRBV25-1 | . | CASRGQGHQPQHF | TGTGCCAGCCGGGGCCAGGGACATCAGCCCCAGCATTTT
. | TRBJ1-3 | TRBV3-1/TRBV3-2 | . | CASSQYTAISGNTIYF | TGTGCCAGCAGCCAATATACAGCGATCTCTGGAAACACCATATATTTT
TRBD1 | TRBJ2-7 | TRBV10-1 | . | CASSTRDRVRNEQYF | TGCGCCAGCAGTACCCGGGACAGGGTCAGGAACGAGCAGTACTTC
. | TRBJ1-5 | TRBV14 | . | CASSHLTDSNQPQHF | TGTGCCAGCAGCCACTTGACAGATAGCAATCAGCCCCAGCATTTT
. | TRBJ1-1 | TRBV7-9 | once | CASSLRGARNTEAFF | TGTGCCAGCAGCCTAAGGGGGGCCCGGAACACTGAAGCTTTCTTT
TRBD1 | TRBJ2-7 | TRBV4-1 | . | CASSQSLSGQGSYEQYF | TGCGCCAGCAGCCAAAGTCTTTCCGGACAGGGTAGCTACGAGCAGTACTTC
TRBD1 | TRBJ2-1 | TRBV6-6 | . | CASKMTGGYNDEQFF | TGTGCCAGCAAGATGACAGGGGGGTACAACGATGAGCAGTTCTTC
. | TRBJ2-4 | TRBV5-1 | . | CASSLEPGSRNIQYF | TGCGCCAGCAGCTTGGAACCCGGTAGTAGGAACATTCAGTACTTC
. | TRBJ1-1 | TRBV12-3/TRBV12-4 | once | CASSPRVVAEAFF | TGTGCCAGCAGTCCTAGGGTGGTCGCTGAAGCTTTCTTT